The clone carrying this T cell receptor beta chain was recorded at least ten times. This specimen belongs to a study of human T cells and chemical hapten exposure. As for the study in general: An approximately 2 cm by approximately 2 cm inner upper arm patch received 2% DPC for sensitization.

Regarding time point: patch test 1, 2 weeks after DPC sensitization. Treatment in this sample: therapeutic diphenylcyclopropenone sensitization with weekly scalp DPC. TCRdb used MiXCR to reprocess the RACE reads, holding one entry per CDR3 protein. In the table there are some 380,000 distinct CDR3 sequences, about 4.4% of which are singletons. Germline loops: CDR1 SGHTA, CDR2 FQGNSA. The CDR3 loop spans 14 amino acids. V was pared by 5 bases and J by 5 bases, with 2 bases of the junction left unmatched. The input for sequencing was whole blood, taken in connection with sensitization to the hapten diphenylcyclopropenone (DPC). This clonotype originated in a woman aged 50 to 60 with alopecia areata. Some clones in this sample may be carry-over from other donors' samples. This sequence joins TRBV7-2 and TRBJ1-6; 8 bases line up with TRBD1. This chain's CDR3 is CASSRDRNNSPLHF. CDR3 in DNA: TGTGCCAGCAGCCGGGACAGGAATAATTCACCCCTCCACTTT.